This T cell receptor (beta chain) was sequenced in a study of blood T cell repertoires in COVID-19. Overall study context: Some COVID-19 samples were acute and others convalescent; all came from the United States, Italy and Spain. T cells, B-cell-depleted T cells, or PBMCs provided the cDNA or gDNA that served as material.

Allocation to cohorts depended on clinical history reported by the participants. Source study methods: By means of reference gene primer amplification, nucleated cell counts were estimated. The assay was immunoSEQ multiplex PCR, and TCRdb's table has in-frame clones only and misses some. The DNA gave D and trimming, while V, J and clone size come from that table. The sample lists fewer than 300,000 clones, approximately 88% occurring once. This clone was counted a single time. Material: PBMCs or T cells enriched from blood (not recorded which). The source is a woman between 40 and 50 years old with acute COVID-19.

The CDR3 DNA follows: TGTGCCAGCACCCGGGTAGGAGGGATGTCTGGCGACACCGGGGAGCTGTTTTTT. Translated: CASTRVGGMSGDTGELFF. The chain carries TRBV19 and TRBJ2-2; perhaps TRBD2 as D (6 bases). Trimming pared 9 bases from V and 3 bases from J, leaving 26 bases between. The CDR3 totals 18 residues. Germline V gene data show CDR1 as LNHDA and CDR2 as SQIVND (reference sequence).